This TCR beta chain was found in a study of cytomegalovirus exposure and HLA in healthy donors. Healthy people donating bone marrow made up the donors. Amplification used 60 Vbeta primers and 13 Jbeta primers. The assay was immunoSEQ multiplex PCR, and TCRdb's table has in-frame clones only and misses some. The sample shows 83,000 or so clones, about four fifths of them seen only once. The CDR3 has 15 residues. The germline V gene has CDR1 SGHRS and CDR2 YFSETQ. Trimming removed 5 bases from V and 2 bases from J, with 14 bases in between. The receptor was derived from a woman between 40 and 55 years old in good health and CMV-seropositive. Input material: PBMCs. This chain joins TRBV5-1 and TRBJ2-1; maybe TRBD2 (6 bases). In DNA form, the CDR3 reads TGCGCCAGCAGTATGGCGGGACCGGCCTACAATGAGCAGTTCTTC. Translation gives CASSMAGPAYNEQFF.